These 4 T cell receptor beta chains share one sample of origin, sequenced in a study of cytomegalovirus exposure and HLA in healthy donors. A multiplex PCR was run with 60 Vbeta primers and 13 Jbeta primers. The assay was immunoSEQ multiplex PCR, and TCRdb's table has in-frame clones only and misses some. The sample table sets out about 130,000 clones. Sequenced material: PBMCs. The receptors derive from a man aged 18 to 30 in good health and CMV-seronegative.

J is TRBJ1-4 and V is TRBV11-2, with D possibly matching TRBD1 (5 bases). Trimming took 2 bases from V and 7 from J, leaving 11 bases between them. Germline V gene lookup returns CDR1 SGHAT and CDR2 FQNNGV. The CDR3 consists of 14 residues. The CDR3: CASSLRGGSEKLFF. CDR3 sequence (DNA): TGTGCCAGCAGCTTACGGGGGGGATCTGAAAAACTGTTTTTT.

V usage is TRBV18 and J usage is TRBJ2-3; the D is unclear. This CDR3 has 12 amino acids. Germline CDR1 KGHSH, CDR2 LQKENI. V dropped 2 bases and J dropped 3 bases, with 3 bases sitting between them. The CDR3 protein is CASSPTTDTQYF. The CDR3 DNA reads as TGTGCCAGCTCACCAACAACAGATACGCAGTATTTT.

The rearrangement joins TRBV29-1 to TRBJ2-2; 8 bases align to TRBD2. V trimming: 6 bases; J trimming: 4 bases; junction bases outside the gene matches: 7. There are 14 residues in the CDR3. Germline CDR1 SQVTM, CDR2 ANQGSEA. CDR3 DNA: TGCAGCGTCGACGGCGGGGGGAGCACCGGGGAGCTGTTTTTT. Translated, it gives CSVDGGGSTGELFF.

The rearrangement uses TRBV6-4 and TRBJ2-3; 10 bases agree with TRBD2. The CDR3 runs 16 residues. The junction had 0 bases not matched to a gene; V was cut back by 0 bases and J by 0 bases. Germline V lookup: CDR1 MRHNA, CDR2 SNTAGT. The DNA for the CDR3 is TGTGCCAGCAGTGACTCGACTAGCGGGAGCACAGATACGCAGTATTTT. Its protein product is CASSDSTSGSTDTQYF.